This T cell receptor beta chain is from a study of Ad26.COV2.S vaccination and SARS-CoV-2 variants (dated by TCRdb to the early 2020s). About the study as a whole: Donors in the vaccine arm were drawn from COV1001, a phase I-IIa trial of Ad26.COV2.S in healthy adults that was multicentre, randomized, double-blind and placebo-controlled. Throughout the experiments and outcome assessment, investigators stayed blinded to trial group allocation. Sequencing of the TCRbeta repertoire served to evaluate the specificity and breadth of SARS-CoV-2-reactive T cell receptors following Ad26.COV2.S vaccination. Trial participants were randomized into five groups of five: low-dose or high-dose Ad26.COV2.S given once or twice, or placebo on both occasions. Ad26.COV2.S was administered intramuscularly at 5 x 10^10 or 1 x 10^11 viral particles, either as a single shot or as two shots given 56 days apart. A total of around 32 samples were included in the TCR-sequenced set, comprising 19 Ad26.COV2.S vaccine recipients, 5 placebo recipients and 8 SARS-CoV-2 convalescent individuals. Study-wide findings and limitations: It was noted by the authors that total T cell responses may have been underestimated by the TCR breadth and depth analyses. The study lacked the statistical power to compare responses across vaccine doses or regimens. Compared with placebo recipients, Ad26.COV2.S recipients showed higher spike-specific TCR breadth (P = 0.0014). Vaccine and placebo recipients had similar non-spike TCR breadth, a finding consistent with the vaccine containing only spike. After vaccination, spike-specific CD8+ and CD4+ T cell responses were reported to show substantial breadth.

A few counts support this clone. It has no known antigen specificity. No per-base quality is available; no much larger clone lies one base away. The immunoSEQ Assay was the method used to sequence TCRbeta CDR3 regions. After extraction, genomic DNA underwent amplification by bias-controlled multiplex PCR, followed by high-throughput sequencing. From the authors' description of their analysis: Collapsing and filtering of sequences were performed to quantify the absolute abundance of each unique TCRbeta CDR3 region. Usable DNA was measured by amplifying reference genes present in all nucleated cells, and TCRbeta template counts were normalized to that usable DNA to estimate T cell fraction. Repertoire TCRs were annotated as SARS-CoV-2-specific when V gene, CDR3 amino acid sequence and J gene were exactly matched to a known reactive TCR set. The reference SARS-CoV-2 TCR set was derived from MIRA and filtered for enrichment in COVID-19-positive ImmuneCODE repertoires, a step that removed public or cross-reactive TCRs. Using the MIRA antigens, annotated TCRs were further analysed by specific ORF or by position within an ORF. Depth was the summed frequency of annotated unique rearrangements, while breadth was defined as annotated unique rearrangements over total unique productive rearrangements. Two-sided Wilcoxon rank-sum tests were applied when comparing TCR breadth between groups. Imported from immuneACCESS, the table was reduced by TCRdb to in-frame sequences with V and J called. These copies leave out some clones; in studies compared against another copy, an unresolved V gene accounts for under half, and the cause of the remainder is not known. V and J calls plus clone size are reproduced from that table; the DNA served to infer D and trimming. Present in this sample are hundreds of thousands of clones, approximately 88% of which were seen just once. Approximately 1.5% of the sample belongs to the ten largest clones.

The sample's treatment or condition label is to be understood as: 15 to 20 received Ad26.COV2.S at low or high dose, single or two shots; about 5 received placebo; per-sample allocation not given. Repertoires of vaccine and placebo recipients were sequenced from samples collected on day 63 after the first injection. Between 29 July and 7 August 2020, Cohort 1b enrolled 20 to 30 adults aged 18-55 years at one site in Boston, USA. Ad26.COV2.S was a replication-incompetent adenovirus type 26 vector that expressed a prefusion-stabilized SARS-CoV-2 spike protein derived from the original Wuhan strain. The germline V gene encodes CDR1 KGHSH and CDR2 LQKENI. Trimming costs V 2 bases and J 7 bases, and their ends lie 9 bases apart. The CDR3 holds 13 amino acids from the cysteine to the phenylalanine. Only CDR3 DNA is held: 39 bases, read in frame from base 1.

The receptor's source is a person between 18 and 60 years old who received the Ad26.COV2.S COVID-19 vaccine or a placebo. The sequencing here drew on peripheral blood, taken in a trial of Ad26.COV2.S vaccine versus placebo. The sequence links TRBV18 to TRBJ1-5, with no confidently assigned D gene. The nucleotide sequence reads as follows: TGTGCCAGCTCACCAGGGAGTGGGCAGCCCCAGCATTTT. Its amino acids are CASSPGSGQPQHF.